The 28 T cell receptor beta chains below come from one sample, sequenced in a study of early T cells in non-severe SARS-CoV-2 infection. TCRdb reprocessed the 5' RACE reads with MiXCR, giving one entry per CDR3 protein. The sample contains about 44,000 distinct CDR3 sequences, 20% to 25% of which appear only once. The sequencing used whole blood, collected at baseline. These receptors were taken from an adult who was a healthcare worker with PCR-confirmed SARS-CoV-2 infection or an uninfected control (not recorded which).

The J gene is TRBJ1-1, the V gene TRBV12-3 or TRBV12-4, with a weak D call TRBD1 (6 bases). The CDR3 totals 12 residues. V was trimmed by 9 bases and J by 5 bases, leaving 13 bases between them. CDR3: CASTGTKTEAFF. CDR3 DNA sequence: TGTGCCAGTACCGGGACAAAAACTGAAGCTTTCTTT.

For the CDR3, the DNA is TGTGCCAGCAGTTCCGGGACTAGCGGGGTTACCGGGGAGCTGTTTTTT. It encodes CASSSGTSGVTGELFF. The chain couples TRBV12-3 or TRBV12-4 to TRBJ2-2; 13 bases map to TRBD2. This CDR3 is built from 16 residues. Unmatched junction bases numbered 4, after V lost 4 bases and J lost 5 bases.

The V call is TRBV10-3, the J call TRBJ1-2, with unresolved D. CDR3 size: 15 residues. CDR1 ENHRY and CDR2 SYGVKD come from the germline V gene. V was trimmed by 4 bases and J by 0 bases, leaving 12 bases between them. This CDR3 reads CAISGLSVANYGYTF. The CDR3 bases are TGTGCCATCAGTGGACTCAGTGTGGCTAACTATGGCTACACCTTC.

V gene TRBV7-9 combines with J gene TRBJ2-7, with TRBD1 identical over 8 bases. The germline V gene encodes CDR1 SEHNR and CDR2 FQNEAQ (reference sequence). Trimming at V came to 5 bases and at J to 3 bases, leaving 9 bases not matched to a gene. CDR3 length: 15 amino acids. CDR3 nucleotide sequence: TGTGCCAGCAGCCCAGGACAGGGAGCCGACTACGAGCAGTACTTC. Translating it yields CASSPGQGADYEQYF.

This clonotype has more than one count but fewer than ten. The J gene is TRBJ2-3, the V gene TRBV7-6; D could derive from TRBD1 or TRBD2 (6 bases each). Germline V gene sequence: CDR1 SGHVS, CDR2 FNYEAQ. Trimming pared 3 bases from V and 1 base from J, leaving 8 bases between. The CDR3 is 14 amino acids. The CDR3 protein is CASSLRGGTDTQYF. CDR3 DNA: TGTGCCAGCAGCTTGAGGGGGGGCACAGATACGCAGTATTTT.

The V call is TRBV2, the J call TRBJ2-2, with 9 nucleotides matching TRBD1. With V trimmed by 2 bases and J by 7 bases, 11 bases remained unmatched. The CDR3 covers 17 residues. Germline CDR1 is SNHLY and CDR2 is FYNNEI. The CDR3 protein is CASSERRQGVFDGELFF. CDR3 coding DNA: TGTGCCAGCAGTGAAAGGCGACAGGGGGTATTTGACGGGGAGCTGTTTTTT.

This clonotype appeared a few times. The chain carries TRBV25-1 and TRBJ2-7; no firm D call. Germline V gene lookup returns CDR1 MGHDK and CDR2 SYGVNS. Between the trimmed V and J ends, which lost 7 bases and 7 bases, there was a span of 14 bases. The CDR3 spans 12 residues. The CDR3 bases are TGTGCCAGCAATAGCCGGATGCAGGAGCAGTACTTC. As protein: CASNSRMQEQYF.

In this sample, this clonotype is medium-sized. This chain connects TRBV6-5 to TRBJ1-2, with no clear D. Germline V gene sequence: CDR1 MNHEY, CDR2 SVGAGI. V lost 2 bases and J lost 3, with 7 bases in between. The CDR3 has 13 amino acids. CDR3 sequence: CASSYGSDYGYTF. The CDR3 DNA reads as TGTGCCAGCAGTTACGGCAGCGACTATGGCTACACCTTC.

There are many counts of this clonotype. The chain employs TRBV20-1 and TRBJ1-5; weak D call: TRBD1 (5 bases). Germline CDR1 and CDR2: DFQATT and SNEGSKA (reference sequence). CDR3 length: 15 amino acids. Trimming pared 6 bases from V and 2 bases from J, leaving 17 bases between. Here the CDR3 DNA reads TGCAGTGCCGAAACCACAGGTTATGGCAATCAGCCCCAGCATTTT. It translates to CSAETTGYGNQPQHF.

J is TRBJ1-5 and V is TRBV18; no clear D. The CDR3 contains 14 residues. Germline CDR1 reads KGHSH; CDR2 reads LQKENI. Trimming left V 2 bases short and J 2 bases short, with 7 bases between. CDR3 in amino acids: CASSPSGGNQPQHF. DNA for the CDR3: TGTGCCAGCTCACCAAGCGGGGGCAATCAGCCCCAGCATTTT.

In DNA, the CDR3 is TGTGCCAGCAGGGACTACGGTATTAACTATGGCTACACCTTC. Translating it yields CASRDYGINYGYTF. The chain couples TRBV6-1 to TRBJ1-2; D is undetermined. The CDR3 sequence is 14 residues long. V lost 6 bases to trimming and J lost 1 base, with 12 bases between them. Looked up from germline, CDR1 is MNHNS and CDR2 is SASEGT.

V gene TRBV18 combines with J gene TRBJ2-7; maybe TRBD1 (6 bases). This CDR3 is 13 amino acids long. CDR1 and CDR2 (germline): KGHSH, LQKENI. With 3 bases removed from V and 3 bases from J, the gap between germline ends came to 9 bases. The CDR3 sequence is CASSPRTDYEQYF. CDR3 DNA sequence: TGTGCCAGCTCACCTCGGACAGACTACGAGCAGTACTTC. Based on the CDR3 plus reference TRBV18 and TRBJ2-7, the full variable domain is NAGVMQNPRHLVRRRGQEARLRCSPMKGHSHVYWYRQLPEEGLKFMVYLQKENIIDESGMPKERFSAEFPKEGPSILRIQQVVRGDSAAYFCASSPRTDYEQYFGPGTRLTVT.

The chain couples TRBV5-4 to TRBJ2-3, with D unresolved. V was shortened by 4 bases and J by 0 bases, with 6 bases between the two germline ends. The CDR3 is 13 amino acids. Per the germline V gene, CDR1 is SGHNT and CDR2 is YYREEE (reference sequence). Written as DNA, the CDR3 is TGTGCCAGCAGCCGCCCTAGCACAGATACGCAGTATTTT. The encoded protein is CASSRPSTDTQYF. Using reference TRBV5-4 and TRBJ2-3 for the parts outside the CDR3, the full variable domain is ETGVTQSPTHLIKTRGQQVTLRCSSQSGHNTVSWYQQALGQGPQFIFQYYREEENGRGNFPPRFSGLQFPNYSSELNVNALELDDSALYLCASSRPSTDTQYFGPGTRLTVL.

This sequence joins TRBV7-9 and TRBJ1-1; TRBD1 matches 8 bases. After removal of 6 bases from V and 0 bases from J, the junction contained 6 bases not matched to a gene. CDR3 length: 15 amino acids. Germline CDR1 SEHNR, CDR2 FQNEAQ (reference sequence). The CDR3 sequence: CASRAGTGVNTEAFF. DNA of the CDR3: TGTGCCAGCAGGGCCGGGACAGGAGTGAACACTGAAGCTTTCTTT.

By share, this clonotype ranks as medium-sized. The chain uses TRBV30 and TRBJ2-1, with TRBD2 matching over 8 bases. CDR1 is GTSNPN, CDR2 SVGIG, per germline (reference sequence). J gave up 5 bases and V 2 bases, and 5 bases lay outside the gene matches. The CDR3 totals 14 residues. The CDR3 DNA is TGTGCCTGGAGTCCACGGGGGGGGAACAATGAGCAGTTCTTC. This gives the protein CAWSPRGGNNEQFF.

This clonotype appeared many times. V is TRBV6-2 or TRBV6-3 and J is TRBJ1-2, with D tentatively TRBD1 (5 bases). Trimming took 6 bases from V and 4 from J, leaving 9 bases between them. This CDR3 is 12 amino acids long. Germline lookup yields CDR1 MNHEY and CDR2 SVGEGT. CDR3: CASRPDSYGYTF. Written as DNA, the CDR3 is TGTGCCAGCAGACCCGACAGCTATGGCTACACCTTC.

The chain links TRBV4-2 to TRBJ2-5; 8 bases match TRBD2. Germline V lookup: CDR1 LGHNA, CDR2 YNFKEQ. This CDR3 has 16 residues. V shed 1 base, J shed 3 bases, and the junction held 7 bases outside the gene matches. The CDR3, as DNA: TGTGCCAGCAGCCAAGTAGGCGGGGGGCCTAAAGAGACCCAGTACTTC. It encodes CASSQVGGGPKETQYF.

The CDR3, as DNA: TGTGCCTGGAGTGTAGACCCCAGCAATTCACCCCTCCACTTT. Protein sequence: CAWSVDPSNSPLHF. The rearrangement links TRBV30 to TRBJ1-6; no definite D call. V was pared by 0 bases and J by 7 bases, with 10 bases between. The germline V gene has CDR1 GTSNPN and CDR2 SVGIG (reference sequence). There are 14 residues in the CDR3. Combining the CDR3 with reference TRBV30 and TRBJ1-6 gives the whole variable domain SQTIHQWPATLVQPVGSPLSLECTVEGTSNPNLYWYRQAAGRGLQLLFYSVGIGQISSEVPQNLSASRPQDRQFILSSKKLLLSDSGFYLCAWSVDPSNSPLHFGNGTRLTVT.

Here the CDR3 reads CSAREHGILRDTEAFF. The CDR3 DNA follows: TGCAGTGCTAGGGAGCACGGGATTCTAAGGGACACTGAAGCTTTCTTT. This chain links TRBV20-1 with TRBJ1-1; D unclear. Trimming shortened V by 3 bases and J by 3 bases, and 20 bases separated the two germline ends. Germline lookup yields CDR1 DFQATT and CDR2 SNEGSKA (reference sequence). This CDR3 has 16 amino acids.

This clonotype was picked up a small number of times. The rearrangement uses TRBV4-1 and TRBJ2-3; tentative D call: TRBD2 (6 bases). Trimming removed 4 bases from V and 3 bases from J, with 23 bases in between. This CDR3 comprises 18 residues. Germline values: CDR1 MGHRA, CDR2 YSYEKL. This chain's CDR3 is CASSLPPGALGGTDTQYF. The CDR3 DNA reads TGCGCCAGCAGCCTTCCGCCGGGAGCTTTAGGAGGGACAGATACGCAGTATTTT.

The chain is built from TRBV20-1 and TRBJ1-1; maybe TRBD1 (5 bases). Per the germline V gene, CDR1 is DFQATT and CDR2 is SNEGSKA (reference sequence). This CDR3 contains 13 residues. V was trimmed by 6 bases and J by 3 bases, leaving 14 bases between them. The CDR3 nucleotides are TGCAGTGCCGGTGTCCGAGGGGACACTGAAGCTTTCTTT. Protein product: CSAGVRGDTEAFF.

This clonotype was detected once. The rearrangement uses TRBV2 and TRBJ2-1; 7 bases match TRBD1. Germline CDR1 reads SNHLY; CDR2 reads FYNNEI. The CDR3 sequence is 13 residues long. After removal of 4 bases from V and 3 bases from J, the junction contained 0 bases not matched to a gene. CDR3 sequence: CASSGQGYNEQFF. CDR3 coding DNA: TGTGCCAGCAGTGGACAGGGCTACAATGAGCAGTTCTTC.

The chain has TRBV4-3 and TRBJ2-7, with D hard to call. The V gene's germline CDR1 is LGHNA and CDR2 YSLEER. The CDR3 has 15 amino acids. Trimming removed 1 base from V and 0 bases from J, with 10 bases in between. CDR3 nucleotide sequence: TGCGCCAGCAGCCAAGGCACGACCTCCTCCTACGAGCAGTACTTC. Translated, it gives CASSQGTTSSYEQYF.

The J gene is TRBJ2-2, the V gene TRBV10-2; D gene ambiguous. V shed 6 bases and J shed 4 bases, with 3 bases lying between them. Germline CDR1 is WSHSY and CDR2 is SAAADI. CDR3 length: 11 amino acids. In DNA, the CDR3 is TGCGCCAGCAGGGTCACCGGGGAGCTGTTTTTT. This gives the protein CASRVTGELFF.

This chain links TRBV20-1 with TRBJ1-6; TRBD1 matches at 8 bases. J lost 4 bases, V lost 3 bases, and 14 bases had no gene match. The length of the CDR3 is 18 residues. Germline V gives CDR1 DFQATT, CDR2 SNEGSKA (reference sequence). The CDR3: CSASGRDRTLLYNSPLHF. The DNA for the CDR3 is TGCAGTGCTAGCGGGAGGGACAGGACCCTTCTATATAATTCACCCCTCCACTTT.

This clonotype appeared a few times. V usage is TRBV13 and J usage is TRBJ2-1; 9 bases fit TRBD2. This CDR3 is built from 14 residues. CDR1 is PRHDT, CDR2 FYEKMQ, per germline (reference sequence). Unmatched junction bases numbered 1, after V lost 3 bases and J lost 4 bases. CDR3 bases: TGTGCCAGCAGCTTCCTAGCGGGGTACAATGAGCAGTTCTTC. Its protein is CASSFLAGYNEQFF.

The chain recombines TRBV28 with TRBJ1-6; 7 bases are a match to TRBD1. This CDR3 is 17 amino acids long. Trimming removed 8 bases from V and 1 base from J; junction bases left unmatched: 11. The germline V gene encodes CDR1 MDHEN and CDR2 SYDVKM. CDR3 nucleotide sequence: TGTGCCAGCCAGACGATAACAGGGGTTTCCTATAATTCACCCCTCCACTTT. This codes for CASQTITGVSYNSPLHF.

J is TRBJ2-3 and V is TRBV4-1; D unresolved. The CDR3 covers 16 residues. V dropped 0 bases and J dropped 0 bases, with 10 bases sitting between them. Germline CDR1 reads MGHRA; CDR2 reads YSYEKL. The CDR3 coding sequence is TGCGCCAGCAGCCAAGAAGACATACTAAGCACAGATACGCAGTATTTT. Its translation is CASSQEDILSTDTQYF.